Described below is a single TCR beta chain sequence and its context. The CDR3 is made up of 14 amino acids. This entry comes from a study of cytomegalovirus exposure and HLA in healthy donors. Healthy bone marrow donors made up the donors. PCR involved 60 Vbeta and 13 Jbeta primers. Data came from immunoSEQ multiplex PCR; TCRdb stores just in-frame clones and leaves some out. Of 180,000 or so clones detected, around 76% appear once; the ten largest clones hold about 1.6%. The TCR comes from a man in his forties or fifties in good health and CMV-seronegative. The specimen was PBMCs. The chain is built from TRBV21-1 and TRBJ1-1. TRBV21-1 is reported as a pseudogene. CDR3 DNA: TGTGCCACTTCTCCGACTGGTCTGGACACTGAAGCTTTCTTT. Protein sequence: CATSPTGLDTEAFF.